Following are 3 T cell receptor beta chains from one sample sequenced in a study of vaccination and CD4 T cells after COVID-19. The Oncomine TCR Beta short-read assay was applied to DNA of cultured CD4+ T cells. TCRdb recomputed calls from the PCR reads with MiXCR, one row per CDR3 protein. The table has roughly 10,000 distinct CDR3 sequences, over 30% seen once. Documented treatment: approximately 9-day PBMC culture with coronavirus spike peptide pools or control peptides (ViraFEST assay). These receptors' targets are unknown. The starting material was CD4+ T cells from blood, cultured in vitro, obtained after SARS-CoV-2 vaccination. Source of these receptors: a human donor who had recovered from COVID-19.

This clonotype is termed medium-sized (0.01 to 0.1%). For the CDR3, the DNA is TGCAGTGCTAGACGAGGAGGGGGGCGGGAGACCCAGTACTTC. It specifies CSARRGGGRETQYF. This chain links TRBV20-1 with TRBJ2-5; D may be TRBD1 or TRBD2 (6 bases each). Germline lookup yields CDR1 DFQATT and CDR2 SNEGSKA (reference sequence). The CDR3 sequence is 14 residues long. V was pared by 2 bases and J by 5 bases, with 15 bases between.

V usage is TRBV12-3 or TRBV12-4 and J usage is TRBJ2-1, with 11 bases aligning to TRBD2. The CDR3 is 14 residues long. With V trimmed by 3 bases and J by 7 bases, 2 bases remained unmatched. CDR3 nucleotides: TGTGCCAGCAGTTTGGCTAGCGGGAGGAATGAGCAGTTCTTC. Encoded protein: CASSLASGRNEQFF.

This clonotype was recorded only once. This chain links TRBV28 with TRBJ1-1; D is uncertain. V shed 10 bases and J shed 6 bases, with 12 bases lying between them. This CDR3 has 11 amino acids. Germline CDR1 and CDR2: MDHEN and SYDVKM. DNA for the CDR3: TGTGCCACCATCGGGCTGGCTGAAGCTTTCTTT. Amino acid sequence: CATIGLAEAFF.